Given below is one T cell receptor beta chain in context. What it recognizes is unknown. A single record per CDR3 protein comes from TCRdb applying MiXCR to the 5' RACE reads. The sample yields about 350,000 distinct CDR3 sequences, 20% to 25% seen once. The record originates from a study of T-cell memory formation after mild COVID-19. Per the germline V gene, CDR1 is KGHSH and CDR2 is LQKENI. Trimming shortened V by 2 bases and J by 4 bases, and 11 bases separated the two germline ends. CDR3 length: 14 residues. Whole-study findings and limits: A second wave expanding day 15 to 37 was CD4+-biased; contracting clones were balanced.

The chain couples TRBV18 to TRBJ1-2, with a possible D match to TRBD1 (5 bases). Sequencing was performed on PBMCs or a T cell subset sorted from them (not recorded which). This sequence was found in a man aged 18 to 29 who had mild COVID-19 (a few samples of this study predate the infection). Cell type and time point are not known. The DNA for the CDR3 is TGTGCCAGCTCACCAGGGACTCAACCCTATGGCTACACCTTC. It specifies CASSPGTQPYGYTF.